Listed below are T cell receptor beta chains from one sample, sequenced in a study of T cell responses to AZD1222 COVID-19 vaccine. Using immunoSEQ multiplex PCR, the repertoire was profiled, and TCRdb retains in-frame clones only, with some absent. The repertoire includes over 50,000 clones, 65% to 85% of them detected once, and over 25% sits in the top ten. The input for sequencing was peripheral blood, taken on day 0 of AZD1222 vaccination. All receptors come from an adult in good health. CDR3s include the opening cysteine and the closing phenylalanine or tryptophan. Fields, in order: CDR3 length, V gene, clone size, D gene, J gene, CDR3 protein, CDR3 DNA. A D gene is named only where the DNA matches it firmly. Some rows have no size entry. The others give once, few or many, or a class for an expanded clone.

cdr3_length: 14; v_call: TRBV5-1; clone_size: -; d_call: TRBD1; j_call: TRBJ2-7; cdr3_aa: CASRRDRENYEQYF; cdr3_nt: TGCGCCAGCAGGAGGGACAGGGAAAACTACGAGCAGTACTTC
cdr3_length: 11; v_call: TRBV28; clone_size: -; d_call: -; j_call: TRBJ2-7; cdr3_aa: CASHGTYEQYF; cdr3_nt: TGTGCCAGCCATGGCACCTACGAGCAGTACTTC
cdr3_length: 15; v_call: TRBV6-5; clone_size: -; d_call: -; j_call: TRBJ2-3; cdr3_aa: CASSLQEPSTDTQYF; cdr3_nt: TGTGCCAGCAGTTTGCAGGAACCTAGCACAGATACGCAGTATTTT
cdr3_length: 16; v_call: TRBV7-9; clone_size: -; d_call: -; j_call: TRBJ2-1; cdr3_aa: CASSLAGRRIYNEQFF; cdr3_nt: TGTGCCAGCAGCTTAGCCGGAAGGAGGATATACAATGAGCAGTTCTTC
cdr3_length: 13; v_call: TRBV12-3/TRBV12-4; clone_size: -; d_call: TRBD1; j_call: TRBJ2-7; cdr3_aa: CASTTRTGTQQYF; cdr3_nt: TGTGCCAGCACAACTCGGACAGGGACTCAGCAGTACTTC
cdr3_length: 12; v_call: TRBV11-2; clone_size: -; d_call: -; j_call: TRBJ2-7; cdr3_aa: CASSLDNYEQYF; cdr3_nt: TGTGCCAGCAGCTTAGATAACTACGAGCAGTACTTC
cdr3_length: 17; v_call: TRBV3-1/TRBV3-2; clone_size: -; d_call: TRBD1; j_call: TRBJ1-2; cdr3_aa: CASSQGTGNPLGYGYTF; cdr3_nt: TGTGCCAGCAGCCAAGGGACAGGGAACCCACTAGGCTATGGCTACACCTTC
cdr3_length: 14; v_call: TRBV9; clone_size: -; d_call: -; j_call: TRBJ1-5; cdr3_aa: CASSAGHGERPQHF; cdr3_nt: TGTGCCAGCAGCGCTGGACATGGCGAGAGGCCCCAGCATTTT
cdr3_length: 15; v_call: TRBV11-3; clone_size: -; d_call: -; j_call: TRBJ1-1; cdr3_aa: CASSLGGPMNTEAFF; cdr3_nt: TGTGCCAGCAGCTTAGGCGGACCTATGAACACTGAAGCTTTCTTT
cdr3_length: 16; v_call: TRBV30; clone_size: -; d_call: -; j_call: TRBJ2-5; cdr3_aa: CAWSLPPGQGQETQYF; cdr3_nt: TGTGCCTGGAGTCTCCCGCCAGGGCAGGGCCAAGAGACCCAGTACTTC
cdr3_length: 12; v_call: TRBV7-9; clone_size: -; d_call: -; j_call: TRBJ1-2; cdr3_aa: CASSLGQGGYTF; cdr3_nt: TGTGCCAGCAGCTTGGGCCAGGGAGGCTACACCTTC
cdr3_length: 14; v_call: TRBV11-2; clone_size: -; d_call: -; j_call: TRBJ2-7; cdr3_aa: CASSFQRDGYEQYF; cdr3_nt: TGTGCCAGCAGCTTCCAAAGGGACGGCTACGAGCAGTACTTC
cdr3_length: 15; v_call: TRBV25-1; clone_size: -; d_call: -; j_call: TRBJ2-1; cdr3_aa: CASSELTDSYNEQFF; cdr3_nt: TGTGCCAGCAGTGAGTTGACGGATTCCTACAATGAGCAGTTCTTC
cdr3_length: 15; v_call: TRBV6-5; clone_size: -; d_call: -; j_call: TRBJ1-1; cdr3_aa: CASSYGGPGNTEAFF; cdr3_nt: TGTGCCAGCAGTTACGGGGGTCCGGGGAACACTGAAGCTTTCTTT
cdr3_length: 13; v_call: TRBV9; clone_size: -; d_call: -; j_call: TRBJ2-4; cdr3_aa: CASSVGVVDIQYF; cdr3_nt: TGTGCCAGCAGCGTCGGGGTAGTGGACATTCAGTACTTC
cdr3_length: 14; v_call: TRBV7-2; clone_size: -; d_call: TRBD1; j_call: TRBJ2-1; cdr3_aa: CASSVDREDNEQFF; cdr3_nt: TGTGCCAGCAGTGTGGACAGGGAGGACAATGAGCAGTTCTTC
cdr3_length: 12; v_call: TRBV7-9; clone_size: -; d_call: -; j_call: TRBJ2-7; cdr3_aa: CASSFSEGEQYF; cdr3_nt: TGTGCCAGCAGCTTTAGCGAAGGCGAGCAGTACTTC
cdr3_length: 12; v_call: TRBV7-2; clone_size: -; d_call: TRBD1; j_call: TRBJ1-2; cdr3_aa: CASSPDRGGYTF; cdr3_nt: TGTGCCAGCAGCCCCGACAGGGGTGGCTACACCTTC
cdr3_length: 15; v_call: TRBV25-1; clone_size: -; d_call: -; j_call: TRBJ2-7; cdr3_aa: CASSAALAARYEQYF; cdr3_nt: TGTGCCAGCAGTGCCGCACTAGCAGCTCGATACGAGCAGTACTTC
cdr3_length: 11; v_call: TRBV6-5; clone_size: -; d_call: -; j_call: TRBJ1-3; cdr3_aa: CASRIGEAIYF; cdr3_nt: TGTGCCAGCAGGATTGGGGAAGCCATATATTTT
cdr3_length: 15; v_call: TRBV18; clone_size: -; d_call: TRBD1; j_call: TRBJ2-1; cdr3_aa: CASSPTWTGSNEQFF; cdr3_nt: TGTGCCAGCTCACCAACGTGGACAGGGAGCAATGAGCAGTTCTTC
cdr3_length: 14; v_call: TRBV6-5; clone_size: -; d_call: -; j_call: TRBJ2-2; cdr3_aa: CASSYSHGTGELFF; cdr3_nt: TGTGCCAGCAGTTACTCGCACGGGACCGGGGAGCTGTTTTTT
cdr3_length: 17; v_call: TRBV18; clone_size: -; d_call: TRBD1; j_call: TRBJ2-7; cdr3_aa: CASSPDAPGQGPYEQYF; cdr3_nt: TGTGCCAGCTCACCAGATGCTCCGGGACAGGGTCCCTACGAGCAGTACTTC
cdr3_length: 15; v_call: TRBV28; clone_size: -; d_call: -; j_call: TRBJ1-1; cdr3_aa: CASSLFGVLNTEAFF; cdr3_nt: TGTGCCAGCAGTTTGTTCGGGGTTTTGAACACTGAAGCTTTCTTT
cdr3_length: 15; v_call: TRBV11-2; clone_size: -; d_call: -; j_call: TRBJ1-6; cdr3_aa: CASRMTANYNSPLHF; cdr3_nt: TGTGCCAGCAGGATGACAGCGAACTATAATTCACCCCTCCACTTT
cdr3_length: 14; v_call: TRBV2; clone_size: -; d_call: -; j_call: TRBJ1-5; cdr3_aa: CASSEPVARQPQHF; cdr3_nt: TGTGCCAGCAGTGAACCGGTGGCTCGGCAGCCCCAGCATTTT
cdr3_length: 17; v_call: TRBV11-2; clone_size: few; d_call: TRBD2; j_call: TRBJ2-5; cdr3_aa: CASSQGASGSAGKTQYF; cdr3_nt: TGTGCCAGCAGCCAGGGAGCTAGCGGGAGCGCGGGGAAGACCCAGTACTTC
cdr3_length: 12; v_call: TRBV5-1; clone_size: -; d_call: -; j_call: TRBJ1-2; cdr3_aa: CASSPSGEGYTF; cdr3_nt: TGCGCCAGCAGCCCTTCGGGGGAGGGCTACACCTTC